This T cell receptor beta chain was observed in a study of T cells in Graves' hyperthyroidism and ophthalmopathy. Study summary: Before treatment of any kind, peripheral blood was taken at initial diagnosis.

Study-wide results and limits: Appearing also in blood were most of the thyroid clonotypes expanded above 0.001. Separating ophthalmopathy from stable hyperthyroidism was achieved by a 13 V-J model.

Across 18 months, stable Graves' hyperthyroidism was marked by no progression to ophthalmopathy. Trimming took off 3 bases at V and 5 bases at J, with 19 bases between the two ends. This CDR3 is built from 16 residues. Germline V CDR1 and CDR2: LGHNT, FRNRAP. TCR beta CDR3 regions were amplified from RNA. HTBI primers drove first-round RT-PCR of the TCR CDR3. Each CDR3 protein gets one entry after TCRdb re-called the multiplex PCR reads with MiXCR. This sample has fewer than 550,000 distinct CDR3 sequences, with 15% to 18% found just once. Worth noting for this clonotype: Antigen specificity is unknown.

Sample: blood. V usage is TRBV12-5 and J usage is TRBJ1-1, with a tentative D call TRBD1 (5 bases). The receptor was isolated from a woman under 30 with Graves' hyperthyroidism. This CDR3 is CASGFPTAWSGTEAFF. The CDR3 region has the DNA TGTGCTAGTGGTTTCCCGACAGCCTGGAGTGGAACTGAAGCTTTCTTT.